One sample yielded the 12 T cell receptor beta chains listed below, sequenced in a study of CD8 T cells in ankylosing spondylitis. TCRdb analysed the 5' RACE reads with MiXCR anew, one entry per CDR3 protein. Of 200,000 or so distinct CDR3 sequences in the sample, under 15% were seen once. Sequenced material: blood, either unsorted or a sorted T cell fraction (not recorded which). The receptors here all came from a female donor with ankylosing spondylitis or in good health (not recorded which).

This clonotype was detected ten times or more. The chain carries TRBV5-6 and TRBJ2-2; 7 nucleotides line up with TRBD2. CDR1 SGHDT and CDR2 YYEEEE come from the germline V gene. The CDR3 is 15 amino acids. The V segment lost 2 bases and the J segment 4 bases; nucleotides outside the gene matches: 5. CDR3 DNA sequence: TGTGCCAGCAGCTTAGCGGGAAGATCCACCGGGGAGCTGTTTTTT. It translates to CASSLAGRSTGELFF.

This clonotype was seen at least ten times. This chain links TRBV5-5 with TRBJ2-1, with 7 bases identical to TRBD1. This CDR3 is 14 amino acids long. The V segment lost 4 bases and the J segment 10 bases; nucleotides outside the gene matches: 11. Germline V gene lookup returns CDR1 SGHKS and CDR2 YYEKEE (reference sequence). This chain's CDR3 is CASSRTGLDREQFF. The DNA of the CDR3 is TGTGCCAGCAGCCGGACAGGATTGGACAGGGAGCAGTTCTTC.

This clonotype was counted many times. The V gene is TRBV20-1, the J gene TRBJ1-4; TRBD1 agrees at 9 bases. The V gene end was trimmed by 5 bases and the J gene end by 10 bases; junction bases not matched to a gene: 8. Germline lookup yields CDR1 DFQATT and CDR2 SNEGSKA (reference sequence). This CDR3 region has 13 residues. The CDR3 sequence: CSAERQGVGKLFF. The CDR3 bases are TGCAGTGCTGAACGACAGGGGGTCGGAAAACTGTTTTTT.

V usage is TRBV4-1 and J usage is TRBJ1-5, with 7 bases that match TRBD1. V trimming: 0 bases; J trimming: 3 bases; junction bases outside the gene matches: 8. CDR3 length: 17 amino acids. Germline loops: CDR1 MGHRA, CDR2 YSYEKL. CDR3 in DNA: TGCGCCAGCAGCCAAGATCCAGGGGGGTTCGTCAATCAGCCCCAGCATTTT. It specifies CASSQDPGGFVNQPQHF.

This clonotype showed up many times. V usage is TRBV20-1 and J usage is TRBJ1-4; 8 bases match TRBD1. The CDR3 has 11 amino acids. The germline V gene encodes CDR1 DFQATT and CDR2 SNEGSKA (reference sequence). Trimming removed 5 bases from V and 14 bases from J; junction bases left unmatched: 7. The CDR3 spells CSAAVTGVLFF. The CDR3 DNA sequence: TGCAGTGCTGCCGTGACAGGGGTGCTGTTTTTT.

This clonotype showed up many times. The V gene is TRBV20-1, the J gene TRBJ1-4; D not resolved. The CDR3 is 15 amino acids. Germline V CDR1 and CDR2: DFQATT, SNEGSKA (reference sequence). Trimming shortened V by 3 bases and J by 1 base, and 12 bases separated the two germline ends. CDR3: CSASPTLRTNEKLFF. CDR3 nucleotides: TGCAGTGCTAGTCCCACTTTGCGAACTAATGAAAAACTGTTTTTT.

This clonotype was counted many times. This chain connects TRBV20-1 to TRBJ2-3; 8 bases agree with TRBD2. Trimming took 3 bases from V and 0 from J; bases not matched to a gene: 2. This CDR3 has 14 residues. CDR1 is DFQATT, CDR2 SNEGSKA, per germline (reference sequence). DNA of the CDR3: TGCAGTGCTAGCGGGAGGGCTAGCACAGATACGCAGTATTTT. Its protein is CSASGRASTDTQYF.

This clonotype was counted only a few times. Mismatch with germline at one junction end may stem from a read error. The gene calls are TRBV20-1 and TRBJ2-1; D not resolved. The germline gives CDR1 DFQATT, CDR2 SNEGSKA (reference sequence). The CDR3 runs to 12 residues. The CDR3 region is CSARGSTPHLIF. CDR3 DNA: TGCAGTGCTAGAGGCAGTACTCCCCACCTCATCTTC.

In its sample, this clonotype was seen many times. The rearrangement uses TRBV28 and TRBJ1-2; 8 positions match TRBD1. V trimming: 6 bases; J trimming: 11 bases; junction bases outside the gene matches: 17. In germline, CDR1 is MDHEN, CDR2 SYDVKM. The CDR3 sequence is 15 residues long. The DNA of the CDR3 is TGTGCCAGCAGCCTTCCCGACAGGGGTTTTGCCTCGTACACCTTC. Translation gives CASSLPDRGFASYTF.

This clonotype was observed at least ten times. The chain recombines TRBV10-3 with TRBJ1-3; 7 bases map to TRBD1. With V trimmed by 5 bases and J by 1 base, 5 bases remained unmatched. CDR1 is ENHRY, CDR2 SYGVKD, per germline. The CDR3 sequence is 15 residues long. Here the CDR3 reads CAISTGQKSGNTIYF. The CDR3 DNA sequence: TGTGCCATCAGTACGGGACAGAAATCTGGAAACACCATATATTTT.

This clonotype occurred many times. The rearrangement uses TRBV2 and TRBJ2-1; 11 bases are shared with TRBD2. CDR3 length: 15 residues. V lost 10 bases and J lost 7; bases outside the gene matches: 12. Germline V gene lookup returns CDR1 SNHLY and CDR2 FYNNEI. CDR3 protein: CATSPLAGVMNEQFF. CDR3 nucleotides: TGTGCCACCTCCCCACTAGCGGGAGTGATGAATGAGCAGTTCTTC.

This chain uses TRBV20-1 with TRBJ1-1; D possibly corresponds to TRBD1 (6 bases). The CDR3 extends over 12 amino acids. Trimming left V 6 bases short and J 5 bases short, with 13 bases between. Per germline, CDR1 DFQATT and CDR2 SNEGSKA (reference sequence). In DNA form, the CDR3 reads TGCAGTGCAACAGGGCTGGGTACTGAAGCTTTCTTT. It encodes CSATGLGTEAFF.